This record covers a single T cell receptor beta chain. Repertoires were generated with immunoSEQ multiplex PCR, while TCRdb's copy carries only in-frame clones and drops some. The profile shows 54,000 or so clones, about 89% of them singletons. Mixed chimerism was transient after nonmyeloablative marrow transplants from related graft donors. This sample is drawn from a study of Tregs in tolerant kidney transplant recipients. The CDR3 spans 13 residues. The germline V gene encodes CDR1 SGHDT and CDR2 YYEEEE. V was clipped by 3 bases and J by 6 bases; unmatched bases: 4. The clonotype comes from a human patient who received a combined kidney and bone marrow transplant. Part of the T cell pool may stem from the graft donor. Specimen: CD8+ T cells from blood (PBMCs), collected 24 months after the transplant. The V gene is TRBV5-6, the J gene TRBJ2-7; 9 bases line up with TRBD1. DNA of the CDR3: TGTGCCAGCAGCTGGGGACAGGGAGGCGAGCAGTACTTC. The encoded protein is CASSWGQGGEQYF.